One sample yielded the 13 T cell receptor beta chains listed below, sequenced in a study of PD-1 blockade in classical Hodgkin lymphoma. Exposure to brentuximab vedotin varied, and each patient had relapsed following autologous stem cell transplantation. Only in-frame clones appear in the TCRdb table, and some are missing; sequencing was by immunoSEQ multiplex PCR. The data contain over 50,000 clones, over 70% of them singletons. This specimen consisted of peripheral blood mononuclear cells (PBMCs), obtained at baseline. Source of these receptors: a human donor with classical Hodgkin lymphoma.

The chain employs TRBV7-9 and TRBJ2-3; 7 nucleotides match TRBD2. V shed 4 bases, J shed 4 bases, and the junction held 11 bases outside the gene matches. The CDR3 sequence is 16 residues long. Germline V gene data show CDR1 as SEHNR and CDR2 as FQNEAQ (reference sequence). The CDR3 DNA sequence: TGTGCCAGCAGCTCGATGACGAGCGGGGTCCCAGATACGCAGTATTTT. It translates to CASSSMTSGVPDTQYF.

This rearrangement joins TRBV6-6 to TRBJ2-3; D gene ambiguous. The CDR3 is 14 residues long. Germline CDR1 MNHNY, CDR2 SVGAGI (reference sequence). The V end was cut by 6 bases, the J end by 2 bases, with 12 bases between. The CDR3 DNA is TGTGCCAGCAGCCTGACTTCGTACACAGATACGCAGTATTTT. Encoded protein: CASSLTSYTDTQYF.

This chain joins TRBV7-2 and TRBJ1-2, with D possibly TRBD1 on 5 matching bases. Trimming took 3 bases from V and 4 from J, leaving 9 bases between them. Germline V gene lookup returns CDR1 SGHTA and CDR2 FQGNSA. The CDR3 is 13 amino acids. The CDR3, as DNA: TGTGCCAGCAGCTTCGACAGTGTCTATGGCTACACCTTC. Translation: CASSFDSVYGYTF.

The chain has TRBV5-1 and TRBJ2-2, with 8 bases aligning to TRBD2. The germline V gene has CDR1 SGHRS and CDR2 YFSETQ. Trimming at V came to 0 bases and at J to 8 bases, leaving 12 bases not matched to a gene. This CDR3 spans 17 amino acids. CDR3 residues: CASSLVLLSGTRGELFF. The CDR3 DNA reads as TGCGCCAGCAGCTTGGTGTTGCTTAGCGGGACGCGGGGGGAGCTGTTTTTT.

The chain uses TRBV9 and TRBJ1-2; D ambiguous. This CDR3 has 15 amino acids. V lost 0 bases and J lost 6, with 15 bases in between. Germline V gives CDR1 SGDLS, CDR2 YYNGEE. The DNA of the CDR3 is TGTGCCAGCAGCGTAGAGCCCGGAGGGCAAAATGGCTACACCTTC. Its translation: CASSVEPGGQNGYTF.

The gene calls are TRBV19 and TRBJ2-4, with a possible D match to TRBD2 (5 bases). V was cut by 3 bases and J by 4 bases, with 13 bases left in between. CDR3 length equals 15 residues. In germline, CDR1 is LNHDA, CDR2 SQIVND (reference sequence). CDR3 amino acids: CASSMRSRGKNIQYF. CDR3 sequence (DNA): TGTGCCAGTAGTATGAGGAGCAGAGGGAAAAACATTCAGTACTTC.

As for this clone: Germline and junction disagree at one end, which may indicate a read error. The chain combines TRBV18 with TRBJ2-1; TRBD2 might be the D (6 bases). CDR1 is KGHSH, CDR2 LQKENI, per germline. This CDR3 is built from 16 residues. The CDR3 spells CTSSLRTGTDYNEQFF. CDR3 coding DNA: TGTACCAGCTCACTGCGAACCGGGACTGACTACAATGAGCAGTTCTTC.

The table lists this clone with a few counts. This sequence joins TRBV29-1 and TRBJ1-1; unclear D gene. Trimming removed 3 bases from V and 3 bases from J, with 5 bases in between. The CDR3 is 11 amino acids. Germline CDR1 reads SQVTM; CDR2 reads ANQGSEA. The CDR3 DNA reads TGCAGCGTTGAGCGGGACACTGAAGCTTTCTTT. Translation: CSVERDTEAFF.

V usage is TRBV29-1 and J usage is TRBJ2-7; TRBD2 agrees at 11 bases. The V gene's germline CDR1 is SQVTM and CDR2 ANQGSEA. The CDR3 is 14 residues long. With V trimmed by 4 bases and J by 5 bases, 7 bases remained unmatched. The CDR3 region is CSVGSTSGSHEQYF. The CDR3 DNA follows: TGCAGCGTTGGAAGCACTAGCGGGAGTCACGAGCAGTACTTC.

The table lists this clone with a count of one. The V call is TRBV7-9, the J call TRBJ2-7; D call uncertain. Trimming took off 1 base at V and 0 bases at J, with 13 bases between the two ends. From germline, CDR1 is SEHNR and CDR2 FQNEAQ (reference sequence). This CDR3 contains 16 residues. The CDR3 region is CASSLGMGISSYEQYV. The CDR3 region has the DNA TGTGCCAGCAGCTTAGGTATGGGGATTAGCTCCTACGAGCAGTACGTC.

This clone occurred a few times. This sequence joins TRBV28 and TRBJ2-1; perhaps TRBD1 as D (7 bases). V was trimmed by 7 bases and J by 5 bases, leaving 15 bases between them. CDR3 length: 14 residues. Germline assignment: CDR1 MDHEN and CDR2 SYDVKM. Here the CDR3 DNA reads TGTGCCAGCACTCTCCAGGGGGGCCACAATGAGCAGTTCTTC. Translated: CASTLQGGHNEQFF.

The chain is built from TRBV10-3 and TRBJ2-1; weak D call: TRBD2 (6 bases). V was trimmed by 9 bases and J by 4 bases, leaving 13 bases between them. The length of the CDR3 is 13 residues. Germline-derived CDR1 and CDR2 are ENHRY and SYGVKD. CDR3 amino acids: CAISTEGYNEQFF. The CDR3, as DNA: TGTGCCATTTCGACGGAGGGGTACAATGAGCAGTTCTTC.

The genes are TRBV2 and TRBJ1-2, with D possibly TRBD1 on 5 matching bases. Trimming removed 6 bases from V and 2 bases from J, with 19 bases in between. CDR1 SNHLY and CDR2 FYNNEI come from the germline V gene. The CDR3 contains 16 residues. The CDR3 region has the DNA TGTGCCAGCAGAGAGGACGGGGCGATCCCCAACTATGGCTACACCTTC. This gives the protein CASREDGAIPNYGYTF.